The 20 T cell receptor beta chains presented below share a single source sample, sequenced in a study of blood T cell repertoires in COVID-19 (dated by TCRdb to 2018 to 2021). The library was obtained by the immunoSEQ multiplex PCR assay. TCRdb retrieved this table from immuneACCESS and kept in-frame rearrangements only. Not all clones are present; in checked studies, unresolved V genes account for under half, and no reason is known for the remainder. The sample yields 300,000 to 350,000 clones; over 80% were counted once. Of the sample, more than 5% is held by the ten largest clones. The sequenced sample consisted of PBMCs or T cells enriched from blood (not recorded which). The receptors originated from a man aged 25-40 years who had recovered from COVID-19.

This sequence joins TRBV10-3 and TRBJ2-3; 10 bases map to TRBD2. Germline-derived CDR1 and CDR2 are ENHRY and SYGVKD. The CDR3 totals 19 residues. Trimming took 1 base from V and 0 from J; bases not matched to a gene: 10. As DNA, the CDR3 is TGTGCCATCAGTGAGTTTATGGGACTAGCGTTATCTAGCACAGATACGCAGTATTTT. This codes for CAISEFMGLALSSTDTQYF.

The chain carries TRBV6-6 and TRBJ2-7; 10 bases are shared with TRBD2. V lost 6 bases and J lost 4; bases outside the gene matches: 6. Germline-derived CDR1 and CDR2 are MNHNY and SVGAGI (reference sequence). This CDR3 contains 14 residues. The CDR3, as DNA: TGTGCCAGCAGCCCTCGGACTAGCGGTTACGAGCAGTACTTC. It specifies CASSPRTSGYEQYF.

The chain has TRBV28 and TRBJ2-7; TRBD1 might be the D (5 bases). V dropped 6 bases and J dropped 4 bases, with 19 bases sitting between them. The CDR3 length is 15 residues. The germline gives CDR1 MDHEN, CDR2 SYDVKM. The CDR3 DNA reads TGTGCCAGCAGCTCCCCCATAAGGGGAATATACGAGCAGTACTTC. Translated: CASSSPIRGIYEQYF.

The chain combines TRBV19 with TRBJ2-7, with D possibly being TRBD2 (6 bases). The CDR3 is 14 amino acids. V was pared by 7 bases and J by 0 bases, with 13 bases between. The V gene's germline CDR1 is LNHDA and CDR2 SQIVND (reference sequence). The CDR3 DNA sequence: TGTGCCAGTATGAATAGCGGCAGCTCCTACGAGCAGTACTTC. Its protein is CASMNSGSSYEQYF.

The chain employs TRBV29-1 and TRBJ1-2; tentative D call: TRBD1 (5 bases). This CDR3 is 11 amino acids long. Germline V gene sequence: CDR1 SQVTM, CDR2 ANQGSEA. Between the trimmed V and J ends, which lost 2 bases and 6 bases, there was a span of 7 bases. The CDR3 protein is CSVESGDGYTF. The CDR3 DNA reads TGCAGCGTTGAATCGGGGGATGGCTACACCTTC.

The chain uses TRBV5-4 and TRBJ1-1; D is unclear. CDR1 and CDR2 from the germline V gene are SGHNT and YYREEE (reference sequence). The V end lost 2 bases, the J end lost 2 bases, and 10 bases lay between the germline ends. The CDR3 runs to 14 residues. CDR3 sequence: CASSFRGDNTEAFF. The CDR3 DNA reads TGTGCCAGCAGCTTTCGTGGAGATAACACTGAAGCTTTCTTT.

This chain uses TRBV18 with TRBJ2-1; perhaps TRBD1 as D (5 bases). The length of the CDR3 is 12 residues. V was shortened by 2 bases and J by 8 bases, with 7 bases between the two germline ends. Germline CDR1 reads KGHSH; CDR2 reads LQKENI. The CDR3 sequence is CASSPGADEQFF. In DNA form, the CDR3 reads TGTGCCAGCTCACCAGGGGCCGATGAGCAGTTCTTC. The full variable domain, in which reference TRBV18 and TRBJ2-1 provide the parts outside the CDR3, is NAGVMQNPRHLVRRRGQEARLRCSPMKGHSHVYWYRQLPEEGLKFMVYLQKENIIDESGMPKERFSAEFPKEGPSILRIQQVVRGDSAAYFCASSPGADEQFFGPGTRLTVL.

The rearrangement joins TRBV2 to TRBJ1-4; D possibly corresponds to TRBD1 (6 bases). Germline V gene data show CDR1 as SNHLY and CDR2 as FYNNEI. The V end was cut by 4 bases, the J end by 0 bases, with 9 bases between. This CDR3 comprises 15 residues. The CDR3 nucleotides are TGTGCCAGCAGTGGACAGGTTGCAACTAATGAAAAACTGTTTTTT. This codes for CASSGQVATNEKLFF.

The chain employs TRBV12-5 and TRBJ2-5, with 9 bases matching TRBD1. Germline CDR1 and CDR2: LGHNT and FRNRAP. There are 14 residues in the CDR3. The junction had 2 bases not matched to a gene; V was cut back by 1 base and J by 5 bases. The CDR3 sequence: CASGLDRGRETQYF. CDR3 DNA sequence: TGTGCTAGTGGTTTGGACAGGGGGCGGGAGACCCAGTACTTC.

The V and J genes are TRBV13 and TRBJ2-7, with TRBD1 as a possible D gene (6 bases). Per germline, CDR1 PRHDT and CDR2 FYEKMQ (reference sequence). V was pared by 5 bases and J by 0 bases, with 20 bases between. CDR3 length: 17 residues. CDR3 nucleotide sequence: TGTGCCAGCAGCACAATGACAGGACTCCACCTCTCCTACGAGCAGTACTTC. Its translation is CASSTMTGLHLSYEQYF. The variable domain in full, with the rest retrieved from reference TRBV13 and TRBJ2-7, is AAGVIQSPRHLIKEKRETATLKCYPIPRHDTVYWYQQGPGQDPQFLISFYEKMQSDKGSIPDRFSAQQFSDYHSELNMSSLELGDSALYFCASSTMTGLHLSYEQYFGPGTRLTVT.

The chain uses TRBV19 and TRBJ2-1; tentatively, D is TRBD1 (7 bases). The germline CDR1 and CDR2 sequences are LNHDA and SQIVND (reference sequence). V was cut by 1 base and J by 6 bases, with 10 bases left in between. The CDR3 is 14 residues long. CDR3 sequence reads: CASSIAQGGNEQFF. DNA of the CDR3: TGTGCCAGTAGTATAGCGCAGGGGGGCAATGAGCAGTTCTTC.

The CDR3 reads CASSPTGDRGNEQYF. The CDR3, as DNA: TGTGCCAGCAGCCCGACAGGGGACCGAGGGAACGAGCAGTACTTC. The chain has TRBV7-8 and TRBJ2-7; TRBD1 agrees at 8 bases. The germline gives CDR1 SGHVS, CDR2 FQNEAQ. Germline trimming cut 5 bases from V and 5 bases from J; bases unmatched to any gene: 11. The CDR3 length is 15 residues.

This clone was counted only a few times. The chain combines TRBV19 with TRBJ2-3; D possibly corresponds to TRBD1 (6 bases). CDR1 and CDR2 (germline): LNHDA, SQIVND (reference sequence). This CDR3 contains 14 residues. Trimming took off 2 bases at V and 5 bases at J, with 11 bases between the two ends. The CDR3 nucleotides are TGTGCCAGTAGTATAATGGGGGCCGGAGATACGCAGTATTTT. Its protein product is CASSIMGAGDTQYF.

This chain links TRBV4-2 with TRBJ2-3, with 12 nucleotides matching TRBD2. J gave up 4 bases and V 4 bases, and 6 bases lay outside the gene matches. Germline V gene data show CDR1 as LGHNA and CDR2 as YNFKEQ. This CDR3 region has 16 residues. CDR3 loop: CASSPGLAGRADTQYF. CDR3 nucleotide sequence: TGTGCCAGCAGCCCGGGACTAGCGGGTCGTGCAGATACGCAGTATTTT.

This clone has only a few counts. V and J are TRBV5-1 and TRBJ1-1, with TRBD1 identical over 7 bases. Per the germline V gene, CDR1 is SGHRS and CDR2 is YFSETQ. The length of the CDR3 is 14 residues. V lost 0 bases, J lost 5 bases, and 4 bases stayed unmatched. The CDR3 sequence: CASSLETGRTEAFF. CDR3 DNA: TGCGCCAGCAGCTTGGAGACAGGGAGGACTGAAGCTTTCTTT.

The chain couples TRBV11-2 to TRBJ2-7, with D tentatively TRBD2 (5 bases). CDR1 and CDR2 (germline): SGHAT, FQNNGV. CDR3 size: 14 residues. Between the trimmed V and J ends, which lost 0 bases and 6 bases, there was a span of 12 bases. The CDR3 bases are TGTGCCAGCAGCTTAGATCTGGCCGGGATCGAGCAGTACTTC. It yields the protein CASSLDLAGIEQYF. Looking up the rest from reference TRBV11-2 and TRBJ2-7 gives the full variable domain: EAGVAQSPRYKIIEKRQSVAFWCNPISGHATLYWYQQILGQGPKLLIQFQNNGVVDDSQLPKDRFSAERLKGVDSTLKIQPAKLEDSAVYLCASSLDLAGIEQYFGPGTRLTVT.

This clone was observed a single time. This chain joins TRBV5-1 and TRBJ2-1; unclear D gene. Trimming shortened V by 1 base and J by 4 bases, and 15 bases separated the two germline ends. The germline V gene encodes CDR1 SGHRS and CDR2 YFSETQ. The CDR3 runs to 16 residues. In DNA form, the CDR3 reads TGCGCCAGCAGCTTGCTTCCCGCAGAGAGGTACAATGAGCAGTTCTTC. Protein product: CASSLLPAERYNEQFF.

V usage is TRBV19 and J usage is TRBJ1-3, with D unclear. V was pared by 3 bases and J by 0 bases, with 9 bases between. Germline-derived CDR1 and CDR2 are LNHDA and SQIVND (reference sequence). The CDR3 runs to 15 residues. The CDR3 DNA reads TGTGCCAGTAGTATGATGCGGTCCTCTGGAAACACCATATATTTT. It specifies CASSMMRSSGNTIYF.

The chain is built from TRBV18 and TRBJ1-6, with D unclear. V was clipped by 4 bases and J by 5 bases, with 12 bases between them. There are 15 residues in the CDR3. Germline loops: CDR1 KGHSH, CDR2 LQKENI. CDR3 in amino acids: CASSRRESNNSPLHF. The CDR3 coding sequence is TGTGCCAGCTCACGAAGGGAGTCCAATAATTCACCCCTCCACTTT.

This clone was found a few times. The J gene is TRBJ1-2, the V gene TRBV7-2; no clear D gene. Germline values: CDR1 SGHTA, CDR2 FQGNSA. This CDR3 spans 13 amino acids. Trimming pared 1 base from V and 5 bases from J, leaving 8 bases between. The CDR3 spells CASSLGRTYGYTF. The CDR3 bases are TGTGCCAGCAGCTTAGGTCGGACTTATGGCTACACCTTC.